Each of the 6 T cell receptor beta chains below was sequenced from the same sample in a study of blood T cell repertoires in COVID-19. Only in-frame clones appear in the TCRdb table, and some are missing; sequencing was by immunoSEQ multiplex PCR. The sample lists about 370,000 clones, more than 80% seen once, with under 4% in the top ten. Input material: peripheral blood. The receptors were gathered from a woman younger than 45 with COVID-19, enrolled during active disease.

The rearrangement links TRBV6-5 to TRBJ2-3; TRBD1 is a possible D gene (5 bases). The CDR3 contains 14 residues. V gave up 6 bases and J gave up 0 bases, with 10 bases separating them. CDR1 is MNHEY, CDR2 SVGAGI, per germline. This CDR3 is CASSSGSSTDTQYF. The CDR3, as DNA: TGTGCCAGCAGCTCAGGGTCTAGCACAGATACGCAGTATTTT.

DNA for the CDR3: TGTGCCAGCAGCATAAGACAGGGTATTTTAGAAAAACTGTTTTTT. Translation gives CASSIRQGILEKLFF. V usage is TRBV28 and J usage is TRBJ1-4, with 7 bases aligning to TRBD1. The CDR3 spans 15 residues. Germline CDR1 reads MDHEN; CDR2 reads SYDVKM. J lost 8 bases, V lost 6 bases, and 12 bases had no gene match.

The genes are TRBV7-2 and TRBJ1-4; 7 bases are a match to TRBD1. The germline V gene has CDR1 SGHTA and CDR2 FQGNSA. CDR3 length: 15 amino acids. The ends lost 1 base at V and 8 bases at J; junction bases unmatched: 7. The CDR3 here is CASSLGQGPSEKLFF. The CDR3 DNA reads as TGTGCCAGCAGCTTAGGACAGGGACCTTCGGAAAAACTGTTTTTT.

V is TRBV4-3 and J is TRBJ1-2, with 7 bases identical to TRBD1. The CDR3 length is 16 residues. V lost 0 bases and J lost 2; bases outside the gene matches: 6. Germline CDR1 and CDR2: LGHNA and YSLEER. CDR3 DNA: TGCGCCAGCAGCCAAGATGTTGGACAGGCCAACTATGGCTACACCTTC. It is translated as CASSQDVGQANYGYTF.

V and J are TRBV19 and TRBJ2-1; maybe TRBD2 (5 bases). The V end was cut by 1 base, the J end by 7 bases, with 17 bases between. CDR1 LNHDA and CDR2 SQIVND come from the germline V gene (reference sequence). This CDR3 region has 16 residues. The CDR3 reads CASSIVSGIPGNEQFF. The DNA of the CDR3 is TGTGCCAGTAGTATAGTCTCCGGGATCCCGGGGAATGAGCAGTTCTTC.

This clone was seen a single time. The V call is TRBV3-1 (or the pseudogene TRBV3-2), the J call TRBJ2-1, with 7 bases aligning to TRBD1. CDR3 length equals 14 residues. J lost 4 bases, V lost 4 bases, and 4 bases had no gene match. Germline V gene sequence: CDR1 LGHDT, CDR2 YNNKEL (reference sequence). The CDR3 loop is CASSPRDSYNEQFF. In DNA, the CDR3 is TGTGCCAGCAGCCCCAGGGACAGTTACAATGAGCAGTTCTTC.